One sample yielded the 3 T cell receptor beta chains listed below, sequenced in a study of PD-L1 blockade in urothelial cancer. TCRdb's table, derived via immunoSEQ multiplex PCR, lists solely in-frame clones and lacks some. Among tens of thousands of clones, 88% were seen once, and the ten largest hold 3.7%. The sample here was PBMCs, taken around atezolizumab (anti-PD-L1) treatment. These receptors were collected from a man in his forties or fifties with urothelial cancer.

CDR3 amino acids: CASSSREGDSGANVLTF. In DNA, the CDR3 is TGTGCCAGTAGTAGCCGGGAGGGCGACTCTGGGGCCAACGTCCTGACTTTC. This chain links TRBV19 with TRBJ2-6; 8 bases are a match to TRBD2. Germline CDR1 LNHDA, CDR2 SQIVND (reference sequence). After removal of 4 bases from V and 0 bases from J, the junction contained 5 bases not matched to a gene. CDR3 size: 17 residues.

V usage is TRBV13 and J usage is TRBJ1-1, with 7 bases fitting TRBD1. The CDR3 consists of 15 residues. CDR1 is PRHDT, CDR2 FYEKMQ, per germline (reference sequence). V shed 3 bases and J 1 base; nucleotides not matched to a gene: 5. The CDR3 sequence is CASSFRQGPNTEAFF. CDR3 DNA sequence: TGTGCCAGCAGCTTTAGACAGGGCCCGAACACTGAAGCTTTCTTT.

The chain links TRBV7-8 to TRBJ2-7; 12 nucleotides align to TRBD1. The CDR3 runs 17 residues. Germline CDR1 is SGHVS and CDR2 is FQNEAQ. V lost 5 bases and J lost 7; bases outside the gene matches: 15. The CDR3 reads CASSIRDRGPLGGEQYF. The CDR3 nucleotides are TGTGCCAGCAGCATCCGGGACAGGGGGCCACTGGGGGGAGAGCAGTACTTC.